The 30 T cell receptor beta chains reported below all come from one sample, sequenced in a study of blood T cell repertoires in COVID-19. Assay: immunoSEQ multiplex PCR; the TCRdb copy retains only in-frame clones and omits some. The sample has approximately 170,000 clones; about four fifths are singletons. The sequenced sample consisted of peripheral blood. Source of these receptors: a man between 60 and 75 years old with active or convalescent COVID-19.

This rearrangement joins TRBV20-1 to TRBJ2-1; unclear D gene. Deletions cut 4 bases from V and 3 bases from J, with 4 bases between. There are 11 residues in the CDR3. The V gene's germline CDR1 is DFQATT and CDR2 SNEGSKA (reference sequence). This CDR3 reads CSATLYNEQFF. The CDR3 DNA reads TGCAGTGCTACACTCTACAATGAGCAGTTCTTC.

V usage is TRBV28 and J usage is TRBJ2-7; 9 bases map to TRBD1. Per the germline V gene, CDR1 is MDHEN and CDR2 is SYDVKM. V was pared by 10 bases and J by 2 bases, with 9 bases of the junction left unmatched. This CDR3 spans 14 amino acids. Here the CDR3 reads CATIRGQGPYEQYF. The CDR3 region has the DNA TGTGCCACCATTAGGGGACAGGGACCCTACGAGCAGTACTTC.

The chain employs TRBV29-1 and TRBJ2-7; TRBD2 matches at 9 bases. Germline CDR1 reads SQVTM; CDR2 reads ANQGSEA. The CDR3 contains 14 residues. V shed 6 bases, J shed 3 bases, and the junction held 9 bases outside the gene matches. In nucleotides, the CDR3 is TGCAGCGTCCGCGTCGCTAGCGGGATCTACGAGCAGTACTTC. The encoded protein is CSVRVASGIYEQYF.

This rearrangement joins TRBV19 to TRBJ2-2; D is ambiguous. CDR1 and CDR2 (germline): LNHDA, SQIVND (reference sequence). V dropped 3 bases and J dropped 0 bases, with 8 bases sitting between them. CDR3 length equals 15 residues. The CDR3 DNA reads TGTGCCAGTAGTATGTACAGTACGAACACCGGGGAGCTGTTTTTT. Protein product: CASSMYSTNTGELFF.

This clone was picked up a small number of times. This chain links TRBV24-1 with TRBJ2-5, with TRBD1 as a possible D gene (5 bases). The germline CDR1 and CDR2 sequences are KGHDR and SFDVKD. Trimming pared 3 bases from V and 1 base from J, leaving 14 bases between. The CDR3 spans 16 residues. CDR3 region: CATSDRKQVGQETQYF. CDR3 sequence (DNA): TGTGCCACCAGTGATCGTAAACAGGTGGGCCAAGAGACCCAGTACTTC.

V is TRBV7-9 and J is TRBJ1-5; TRBD1 agrees at 8 bases. V lost 5 bases to trimming and J lost 6 bases; unmatched junction nucleotides: 6. The CDR3 has 14 amino acids. Germline V CDR1 and CDR2: SEHNR, FQNEAQ (reference sequence). The CDR3 nucleotides read TGTGCCAGCAGCACGCAGGGGGCGGGTCAGCCCCAGCATTTT. This gives the protein CASSTQGAGQPQHF.

The gene calls are TRBV4-2 and TRBJ1-2; D gene unclear. V was pared by 2 bases and J by 0 bases, with 16 bases between. CDR1 is LGHNA and CDR2 is YNFKEQ in the germline V gene. The CDR3 covers 17 residues. CDR3 nucleotides: TGTGCCAGCAGCCAATCGAGGGAGAGCCATGCTAACTATGGCTACACCTTC. Protein: CASSQSRESHANYGYTF.

This chain joins TRBV15 and TRBJ2-5; D is uncertain. This CDR3 has 12 residues. The germline V and J ends were trimmed by 1 base and 5 bases, with 5 bases remaining between them. Germline V gene sequence: CDR1 LNHNV, CDR2 YYDKDF (reference sequence). CDR3 protein: CATSRVAETQYF. The CDR3 region has the DNA TGTGCCACCAGCAGAGTGGCTGAGACCCAGTACTTC.

This sequence joins TRBV3-1 (or the pseudogene TRBV3-2) and TRBJ2-1; 7 nucleotides match TRBD1. J gave up 7 bases and V 4 bases, and 7 bases lay outside the gene matches. Germline V gene data show CDR1 as LGHDT and CDR2 as YNNKEL (reference sequence). CDR3 length equals 14 residues. CDR3 bases: TGTGCCAGCAGCCTCCGACAGGGATGGAATGAGCAGTTCTTC. It specifies CASSLRQGWNEQFF.

The chain carries TRBV28 and TRBJ2-2; the D gene is possibly TRBD1 (5 bases). The CDR3 has 16 residues. Germline CDR1 MDHEN, CDR2 SYDVKM. V lost 2 bases and J 4 bases, leaving 14 bases between the germline ends. In DNA form, the CDR3 reads TGTGCCAGCAGTTTACCCGCGTGGGGCGGCACCGGGGAGCTGTTTTTT. This sequence encodes CASSLPAWGGTGELFF.

The chain combines TRBV18 with TRBJ1-1; D may be TRBD1 (5 bases). The CDR3 has 14 amino acids. Trimming left V 5 bases short and J 6 bases short, with 16 bases between. Germline-derived CDR1 and CDR2 are KGHSH and LQKENI. CDR3 in DNA: TGTGCCAGCTCAGCCGTCAGGGAAGGAGCTGAAGCTTTCTTT. It translates to CASSAVREGAEAFF.

The chain recombines TRBV10-3 with TRBJ1-4, with D perhaps TRBD1 (5 bases). The V and J ends lost 11 bases and 0 bases respectively, with 10 bases between them. Germline CDR1 is ENHRY and CDR2 is SYGVKD. The CDR3 extends over 13 amino acids. The CDR3 DNA is TGTGCCGTTCGGGGGGCAACTAATGAAAAACTGTTTTTT. Amino acids: CAVRGATNEKLFF.

The V gene is TRBV27, the J gene TRBJ2-7, with a possible D match to TRBD1 (6 bases). Trimming left V 1 base short and J 4 bases short, with 11 bases between. The CDR3 runs to 14 residues. In germline, CDR1 is MNHEY, CDR2 SMNVEV (reference sequence). CDR3 DNA: TGTGCCAGCAGTTTATGGGGGACAAAATACGAGCAGTACTTC. It encodes CASSLWGTKYEQYF.

The chain recombines TRBV18 with TRBJ1-6; no definite D call. Germline-derived CDR1 and CDR2 are KGHSH and LQKENI. V was shortened by 5 bases and J by 7 bases, with 18 bases between the two germline ends. The CDR3 sequence is 16 residues long. CDR3 sequence reads: CASSSNSVGGNSPLHF. Here the CDR3 DNA reads TGTGCCAGCTCATCTAACAGCGTAGGAGGGAATTCACCCCTCCACTTT. Full variable domain (missing parts from reference TRBV18 and TRBJ1-6): NAGVMQNPRHLVRRRGQEARLRCSPMKGHSHVYWYRQLPEEGLKFMVYLQKENIIDESGMPKERFSAEFPKEGPSILRIQQVVRGDSAAYFCASSSNSVGGNSPLHFGNGTRLTVT.

The CDR3 sequence: CSASLDRAEIYNEQFF. CDR3 nucleotide sequence: TGCAGTGCTAGTCTCGACAGGGCTGAGATCTACAATGAGCAGTTCTTC. The rearrangement joins TRBV20-1 to TRBJ2-1; 7 positions match TRBD1. Per the germline V gene, CDR1 is DFQATT and CDR2 is SNEGSKA (reference sequence). V dropped 3 bases and J dropped 3; count of bases not matched to a gene: 11. The CDR3 is 16 residues long.

The V and J genes are TRBV7-9 and TRBJ1-2; TRBD1 agrees at 9 bases. The CDR3 has 17 amino acids. J lost 6 bases, V lost 1 base, and 12 bases had no gene match. CDR1 is SEHNR and CDR2 is FQNEAQ in the germline V gene (reference sequence). The CDR3 bases are TGTGCCAGCAGCTTAGGGGCTAGGACAGGGGCTCTGGATGGCTACACCTTC. Its translation is CASSLGARTGALDGYTF.

This chain uses TRBV4-1 with TRBJ2-1, with TRBD1 matching over 8 bases. Trimming took 1 base from V and 2 from J; bases not matched to a gene: 4. In germline, CDR1 is MGHRA, CDR2 YSYEKL. The CDR3 loop spans 16 amino acids. The CDR3 here is CASSQATGAAYNEQFF. Written as DNA, the CDR3 is TGCGCCAGCAGCCAAGCGACAGGGGCAGCCTACAATGAGCAGTTCTTC.

This chain links TRBV11-2 with TRBJ2-3; TRBD2 matches 8 bases. Trimming at V came to 5 bases and at J to 4 bases, leaving 14 bases not matched to a gene. In germline, CDR1 is SGHAT, CDR2 FQNNGV. The CDR3 contains 17 residues. DNA for the CDR3: TGTGCCAGCAGCCTAGGCGGGGGGAAAGGGACGGCAGATACGCAGTATTTT. This translates into CASSLGGGKGTADTQYF.

In this sample, this clone turned up once. The genes are TRBV6-5 and TRBJ1-2; no firm D call. The CDR3 has 13 residues. Germline V lookup: CDR1 MNHEY, CDR2 SVGAGI. Trimming removed 6 bases from V and 1 base from J, with 9 bases in between. The CDR3 DNA reads TGTGCCAGCAGGGAGTTTATTAACTATGGCTACACCTTC. This encodes CASREFINYGYTF.

The chain has TRBV11-3 and TRBJ2-7; weak D call: TRBD1 (6 bases). The germline gives CDR1 SGHNT, CDR2 YENEEA. This CDR3 spans 13 amino acids. Trimming stripped 5 bases from V and 2 bases from J, with 10 bases between. The CDR3 reads CASSRGGAYEQYF. DNA for the CDR3: TGTGCCAGCAGCCGAGGGGGAGCCTACGAGCAGTACTTC. The variable domain in full, with the rest retrieved from reference TRBV11-3 and TRBJ2-7, is EAGVVQSPRYKIIEKKQPVAFWCNPISGHNTLYWYLQNLGQGPELLIRYENEEAVDDSQLPKDRFSAERLKGVDSTLKIQPAELGDSAVYLCASSRGGAYEQYFGPGTRLTVT.

This sequence joins TRBV9 and TRBJ2-5; the match to TRBD2 covers 11 bases. Germline V lookup: CDR1 SGDLS, CDR2 YYNGEE. The CDR3 totals 16 residues. With 4 bases clipped from V and 2 bases from J, the junction kept 7 bases outside the gene matches. CDR3 protein: CASSPGLAGGQETQYF. The CDR3 bases are TGTGCCAGCAGCCCTGGGCTAGCGGGGGGACAAGAGACCCAGTACTTC.

The rearrangement joins TRBV19 to TRBJ1-1; 11 bases fit TRBD1. J gave up 6 bases and V 3 bases, and 15 bases lay outside the gene matches. This CDR3 spans 18 amino acids. Germline-derived CDR1 and CDR2 are LNHDA and SQIVND (reference sequence). The chain's CDR3 is CASSIKGKGTGGRPEAFF. CDR3 DNA sequence: TGTGCCAGTAGTATCAAGGGGAAAGGGACAGGGGGACGCCCTGAAGCTTTCTTT.

The V and J genes are TRBV9 and TRBJ2-5; TRBD2 aligns across 8 bases. Germline V gives CDR1 SGDLS, CDR2 YYNGEE. This CDR3 region has 14 residues. The trim removed 3 bases at V and 5 bases at J, leaving 6 bases unmatched. CDR3 DNA sequence: TGTGCCAGCAGCGGACGGGGGGGCGAGGAGACCCAGTACTTC. This encodes CASSGRGGEETQYF.

V usage is TRBV3-1 (or the pseudogene TRBV3-2) and J usage is TRBJ2-5; TRBD1 agrees at 7 bases. J lost 3 bases, V lost 5 bases, and 6 bases had no gene match. The CDR3 length is 14 residues. CDR1 LGHDT and CDR2 YNNKEL come from the germline V gene (reference sequence). The CDR3 protein is CASSIPGQKETQYF. The CDR3 coding sequence is TGTGCCAGCAGCATACCGGGACAGAAAGAGACCCAGTACTTC.

This clone is a singleton in its sample. The rearrangement joins TRBV19 to TRBJ1-1, with D unresolved. CDR3 length: 12 amino acids. V lost 6 bases and J 8 bases, leaving 13 bases between the germline ends. CDR1 is LNHDA and CDR2 is SQIVND in the germline V gene (reference sequence). The DNA for the CDR3 is TGTGCCAGTAGCCTCGGAGTGAGAGAAGCTTTCTTT. Protein product: CASSLGVREAFF.

The J gene is TRBJ1-1, the V gene TRBV6-1; 9 bases match TRBD1. V shed 3 bases, J shed 5 bases, and the junction held 10 bases outside the gene matches. There are 16 residues in the CDR3. The V gene's germline CDR1 is MNHNS and CDR2 SASEGT. CDR3 sequence (DNA): TGTGCCAGCAGTGAGGGGGGGACAGGGATCGGGACTGAAGCTTTCTTT. Translation gives CASSEGGTGIGTEAFF.

This clone was recorded a few times. The chain employs TRBV28 and TRBJ2-3; D is uncertain. Germline V gene sequence: CDR1 MDHEN, CDR2 SYDVKM. The CDR3 covers 13 residues. V was shortened by 7 bases and J by 4 bases, with 12 bases between the two germline ends. CDR3 nucleotide sequence: TGTGCCAGCACAGGTAGTGGTTCAGATACGCAGTATTTT. It codes for CASTGSGSDTQYF.

CDR3 in amino acids: CASSRLGQGAGEQYF. Written as DNA, the CDR3 is TGTGCCAGTAGCCGACTCGGACAGGGGGCAGGGGAGCAGTACTTC. The rearrangement links TRBV19 to TRBJ2-7; 11 nucleotides line up with TRBD1. J lost 7 bases, V lost 6 bases, and 11 bases had no gene match. The CDR3 runs to 15 residues. Germline V lookup: CDR1 LNHDA, CDR2 SQIVND (reference sequence).

This clone has only a few counts. CDR3 region: CASSFPGTSGRTDTQYF. As DNA, the CDR3 is TGTGCCAGCAGTTTTCCGGGGACTAGCGGGAGAACAGATACGCAGTATTTT. This rearrangement joins TRBV28 to TRBJ2-3; 14 bases map to TRBD2. Germline CDR1 is MDHEN and CDR2 is SYDVKM. This CDR3 spans 17 amino acids. Trimming at V came to 3 bases and at J to 3 bases, leaving 5 bases not matched to a gene.

V usage is TRBV5-1 and J usage is TRBJ1-5; a weak D match, TRBD1 (6 bases). In germline, CDR1 is SGHRS, CDR2 YFSETQ. This CDR3 is built from 17 residues. V lost 2 bases to trimming and J lost 5 bases, with 20 bases between them. CDR3 DNA: TGCGCCAGCAGCTTTCTCCGGGACAAGAATTTTTATCAGCCCCAGCATTTT. Its protein product is CASSFLRDKNFYQPQHF.